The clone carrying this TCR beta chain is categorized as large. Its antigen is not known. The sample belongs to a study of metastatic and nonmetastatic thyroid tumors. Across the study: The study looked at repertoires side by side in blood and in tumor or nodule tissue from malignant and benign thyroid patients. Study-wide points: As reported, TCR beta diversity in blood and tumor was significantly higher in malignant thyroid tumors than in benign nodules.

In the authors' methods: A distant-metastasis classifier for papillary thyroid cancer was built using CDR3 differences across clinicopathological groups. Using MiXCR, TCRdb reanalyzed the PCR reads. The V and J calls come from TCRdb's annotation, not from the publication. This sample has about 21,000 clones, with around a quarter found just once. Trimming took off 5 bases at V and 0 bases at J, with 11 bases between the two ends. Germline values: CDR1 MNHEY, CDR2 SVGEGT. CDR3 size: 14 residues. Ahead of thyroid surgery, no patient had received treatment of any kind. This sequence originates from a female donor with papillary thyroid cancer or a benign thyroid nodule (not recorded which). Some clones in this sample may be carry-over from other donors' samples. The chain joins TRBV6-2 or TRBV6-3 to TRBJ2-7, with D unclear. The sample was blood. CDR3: CASSVGDSSYEQYF. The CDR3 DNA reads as TGTGCCAGCAGTGTGGGTGATAGCTCCTACGAGCAGTACTTC.